A single sample is the source of the 20 T cell receptor beta chains below, sequenced in a study of technical replicates of blood from a handful of donors. Assay: immunoSEQ multiplex PCR; the TCRdb copy retains only in-frame clones and omits some. Altogether fewer than 85,000 clones are present, approximately 92% being singletons, with the ten largest covering roughly 0.39%. The sequencing sample was made of T cells isolated from PBMCs. These receptor sequences come from a human donor in good health.

The chain joins TRBV11-2 to TRBJ2-7; no definite D call. Trimming left V 6 bases short and J 1 base short, with 10 bases between. The CDR3 length is 13 residues. Germline assignment: CDR1 SGHAT and CDR2 FQNNGV. CDR3 amino acids: CASRPDTSYEQYF. The CDR3 DNA sequence: TGTGCCAGCAGACCAGACACATCCTACGAGCAGTACTTC.

V usage is TRBV30 and J usage is TRBJ1-1; possible D gene TRBD1, 6 bases. Germline V gene sequence: CDR1 GTSNPN, CDR2 SVGIG (reference sequence). This CDR3 comprises 15 residues. Trimming stripped 4 bases from V and 0 bases from J, with 15 bases between. The CDR3 DNA follows: TGTGCCTGGATCCCCCCGGACAGACTGAACACTGAAGCTTTCTTT. It specifies CAWIPPDRLNTEAFF.

The chain combines TRBV19 with TRBJ2-1; TRBD2 is a possible D gene (6 bases). The CDR3 sequence is 15 residues long. Germline-derived CDR1 and CDR2 are LNHDA and SQIVND (reference sequence). Between the trimmed V and J ends, which lost 5 bases and 5 bases, there was a span of 16 bases. Here the CDR3 DNA reads TGTGCCAGTAGTGTTAGCGGCCAACTGAACAATGAGCAGTTCTTC. Its translation: CASSVSGQLNNEQFF.

The rearrangement uses TRBV7-3 and TRBJ2-3, with 9 bases fitting TRBD2. V dropped 4 bases and J dropped 2; count of bases not matched to a gene: 4. This CDR3 has 15 residues. Looked up from germline, CDR1 is SGHTA and CDR2 is FQGTGA. The CDR3 DNA is TGTGCCAGCAGCTCTAGCGGGGCCTTCACAGATACGCAGTATTTT. It translates to CASSSSGAFTDTQYF.

The table lists this clone with a count of one. V and J are TRBV5-1 and TRBJ2-3; D gene uncertain. Looked up from germline, CDR1 is SGHRS and CDR2 is YFSETQ. Between the trimmed V and J ends, which lost 2 bases and 0 bases, there was a span of 7 bases. This CDR3 is 14 amino acids long. CDR3 sequence: CASSFRYSTDTQYF. For the CDR3, the DNA is TGCGCCAGCAGCTTCAGGTATAGCACAGATACGCAGTATTTT.

The chain carries TRBV9 and TRBJ2-5, with TRBD2 matching 12 bases. The V gene end was trimmed by 3 bases and the J gene end by 4 bases; junction bases not matched to a gene: 7. The V gene's germline CDR1 is SGDLS and CDR2 YYNGEE. There are 16 residues in the CDR3. The CDR3 DNA follows: TGTGCCAGCAGCGCGCTAGCGGGAGGGCTATTAGAGACCCAGTACTTC. Amino acid sequence: CASSALAGGLLETQYF.

In this sample, this clone turned up once. V usage is TRBV25-1 and J usage is TRBJ1-4; maybe TRBD1 (5 bases). The V gene's germline CDR1 is MGHDK and CDR2 SYGVNS. Trimming cost V 0 bases and J 8 bases, with 13 bases left between them. The CDR3 covers 15 residues. CDR3 residues: CASSEYGQGWEKLFF. CDR3 nucleotide sequence: TGTGCCAGCAGTGAATATGGGCAGGGATGGGAAAAACTGTTTTTT.

In its sample, this clone was seen once. The chain combines TRBV19 with TRBJ1-5; D call uncertain. Germline CDR1 LNHDA, CDR2 SQIVND (reference sequence). V was pared by 6 bases and J by 8 bases, with 8 bases between. The CDR3 extends over 11 amino acids. The CDR3 loop is CASSFGEPQHF. CDR3 nucleotide sequence: TGTGCCAGTAGCTTCGGGGAGCCCCAGCATTTT.

In its sample, this clone was seen once. V usage is TRBV10-2 and J usage is TRBJ2-1; 11 bases agree with TRBD2. The length of the CDR3 is 15 residues. The germline gives CDR1 WSHSY, CDR2 SAAADI. The V gene end was trimmed by 6 bases and the J gene end by 3 bases; junction bases not matched to a gene: 4. For the CDR3, the DNA is TGCGCCAGCAGGGCACTAGCGGGAGTCTACAATGAGCAGTTCTTC. Protein sequence: CASRALAGVYNEQFF.

This clone was seen once. V usage is TRBV6-5 and J usage is TRBJ2-1; 12 bases are a match to TRBD2. Germline V lookup: CDR1 MNHEY, CDR2 SVGAGI. This CDR3 region has 13 residues. The V and J ends lost 10 bases and 9 bases, in that order; junction bases with no gene match: 7. CDR3 DNA sequence: TGTGCCACCCGACTAGCGGGAGCGATTGAGCAGTTCTTC. Translation gives CATRLAGAIEQFF.

This rearrangement joins TRBV7-3 to TRBJ2-1, with 7 nucleotides matching TRBD2. Germline-derived CDR1 and CDR2 are SGHTA and FQGTGA. Trimming removed 5 bases from V and 3 bases from J; junction bases left unmatched: 7. This CDR3 region has 15 residues. The DNA for the CDR3 is TGTGCCAGCAGCCCCAGCGGGGCGATCTACAATGAGCAGTTCTTC. Amino acid sequence: CASSPSGAIYNEQFF.

The chain links TRBV30 to TRBJ2-7; D perhaps matches TRBD1 (6 bases). V was clipped by 2 bases and J by 0 bases, with 8 bases between them. CDR3 length equals 13 residues. Germline CDR1 reads GTSNPN; CDR2 reads SVGIG (reference sequence). CDR3 DNA sequence: TGTGCCTGGAGTCTGGACAGCTCCTACGAGCAGTACTTC. Its translation is CAWSLDSSYEQYF.

J is TRBJ1-1 and V is TRBV6-5; 10 bases agree with TRBD1. V trimming: 5 bases; J trimming: 4 bases; junction bases outside the gene matches: 4. Germline values: CDR1 MNHEY, CDR2 SVGAGI. CDR3 size: 14 residues. CDR3 sequence: CASSPGTGVTEAFF. CDR3 coding DNA: TGTGCCAGCAGTCCCGGGACAGGGGTCACTGAAGCTTTCTTT.

The chain joins TRBV4-1 to TRBJ2-7; possible D gene TRBD2, 5 bases. The CDR3 has 13 residues. Germline CDR1 reads MGHRA; CDR2 reads YSYEKL. Trimming cost V 1 base and J 4 bases, with 8 bases left between them. In nucleotides, the CDR3 is TGCGCCAGCAGCCAAGGGCCGGGGTACGAGCAGTACTTC. Protein sequence: CASSQGPGYEQYF.

The chain couples TRBV5-6 to TRBJ1-2, with 9 bases fitting TRBD1. Looked up from germline, CDR1 is SGHDT and CDR2 is YYEEEE. This CDR3 has 14 amino acids. V shed 2 bases and J 8 bases; nucleotides not matched to a gene: 7. Here the CDR3 DNA reads TGTGCCAGCAGCTTTCAATACAGGGGGCTCGGCTACACCTTC. Translated, it gives CASSFQYRGLGYTF.

The chain recombines TRBV13 with TRBJ2-5, with 8 positions matching TRBD2. CDR1 and CDR2 from the germline V gene are PRHDT and FYEKMQ (reference sequence). The CDR3 contains 14 residues. J was trimmed by 2 bases and V by 4 bases; bases with no gene match: 3. The CDR3: CASSSGGGQETQYF. The DNA for the CDR3 is TGTGCCAGCAGCTCCGGGGGGGGACAAGAGACCCAGTACTTC. The full variable domain, in which reference TRBV13 and TRBJ2-5 provide the parts outside the CDR3, is AAGVIQSPRHLIKEKRETATLKCYPIPRHDTVYWYQQGPGQDPQFLISFYEKMQSDKGSIPDRFSAQQFSDYHSELNMSSLELGDSALYFCASSSGGGQETQYFGPGTRLLVL.

V and J are TRBV6-5 and TRBJ2-7; 7 nucleotides match TRBD1. The ends lost 5 bases at V and 0 bases at J; junction bases unmatched: 7. Germline V gene sequence: CDR1 MNHEY, CDR2 SVGAGI. This CDR3 is built from 15 residues. CDR3 loop: CASSTDWDSSYEQYF. CDR3 sequence (DNA): TGTGCCAGCAGTACCGATTGGGACAGCTCCTACGAGCAGTACTTC.

The chain couples TRBV6-1 to TRBJ2-2; weak D call: TRBD1 (6 bases). The CDR3 is 14 amino acids. V lost 7 bases, J lost 3 bases, and 12 bases lay in between. Germline-derived CDR1 and CDR2 are MNHNS and SASEGT. In DNA, the CDR3 is TGTGCCAGCACCAGACAGGTAGACACCGGGGAGCTGTTTTTT. Protein: CASTRQVDTGELFF.

The rearrangement joins TRBV10-3 to TRBJ2-7; the D is unclear. The CDR3 has 13 amino acids. V was clipped by 3 bases and J by 4 bases, with 10 bases between them. The germline gives CDR1 ENHRY, CDR2 SYGVKD. The CDR3 sequence is CAISDGRIYEQYF. CDR3 nucleotide sequence: TGTGCCATCAGTGATGGCAGAATATACGAGCAGTACTTC.

This sequence joins TRBV9 and TRBJ2-7; 12 nucleotides line up with TRBD1. Germline loops: CDR1 SGDLS, CDR2 YYNGEE. The CDR3 is 16 residues long. V trimming: 0 bases; J trimming: 4 bases; junction bases outside the gene matches: 5. CDR3 sequence: CASSVVGTGGFYEQYF. Written as DNA, the CDR3 is TGTGCCAGCAGCGTAGTTGGGACAGGGGGCTTTTACGAGCAGTACTTC.